This T cell receptor (beta chain) derives from a study of T cells after yellow fever vaccination. Study-level points and caveats: Post-booster samples contained most primary-vaccination clones (just under 98% CD4, around 90% CD8).

Note on this clonotype: The antigen is not known.

A process of 5'RACE template switching, which added a universal primer site and UMIs, was used to make TCR cDNA. TCRdb reprocessed the 5' RACE reads via MiXCR and lists one record per CDR3 protein. The repertoire includes some 300,000 distinct CDR3 sequences, around 9.3% of them detected once, and about 3% sits in the top ten. V lost 4 bases, J lost 0 bases, and 5 bases stayed unmatched. The CDR3 sequence is 17 residues long. CDR1 and CDR2 from the germline V gene are LGHNA and YSLEER. This receptor was identified in a young man who received the YFV17D yellow fever vaccine. The material sequenced was CD4+ T cells sorted from PBMCs, taken 5 days after the yellow fever booster vaccination. The chain recombines TRBV4-3 with TRBJ2-3, with 12 bases matching TRBD2. CDR3 sequence: CASSPGLAGRSTDTQYF. CDR3 sequence (DNA): TGCGCCAGCAGCCCCGGACTAGCGGGGCGTAGCACAGATACGCAGTATTTT.